These 30 T cell receptor beta chains were sequenced from one sample in a study of neurological immune-mediated disorders. TCRdb reprocessed the 5' RACE reads with MiXCR, giving one entry per CDR3 protein. The data show tens of thousands of distinct CDR3 sequences, about 12% seen once. Material for sequencing was PBMCs. Receptors originate from a woman aged 55-70 years with HTLV-1-associated myelopathy (HAM/TSP).

This clonotype was recorded at least ten times. V usage is TRBV7-8 and J usage is TRBJ2-2, with 9 bases that match TRBD2. The CDR3 length is 16 residues. V was clipped by 6 bases and J by 4 bases; unmatched bases: 9. The germline V gene encodes CDR1 SGHVS and CDR2 FQNEAQ. As DNA, the CDR3 is TGTGCCAGCAGTTCCACCAGCGGGGGGACCACCGGGGAGCTGTTTTTT. The encoded protein is CASSSTSGGTTGELFF. The variable domain in full, completed from reference TRBV7-8 and TRBJ2-2, reads GAGVSQSPRYKVAKRGQDVALRCDPISGHVSLFWYQQALGQGPEFLTYFQNEAQLDKSGLPSDRFFAERPEGSVSTLKIQRTQQEDSAVYLCASSSTSGGTTGELFFGEGSRLTVL.

This clonotype was counted at least ten times. The rearrangement uses TRBV6-5 and TRBJ2-3, with 7 bases fitting TRBD1. V lost 2 bases and J lost 0; bases outside the gene matches: 5. CDR3 length: 16 residues. From germline, CDR1 is MNHEY and CDR2 SVGAGI. CDR3 sequence reads: CASSYLGTASTDTQYF. In DNA, the CDR3 is TGTGCCAGCAGTTACCTAGGGACAGCTAGCACAGATACGCAGTATTTT.

This clonotype was recorded many times. This sequence joins TRBV5-1 and TRBJ2-3; D possibly uses TRBD1 or TRBD2 (5 bases each). Trimming removed 0 bases from V and 3 bases from J, with 11 bases in between. Looked up from germline, CDR1 is SGHRS and CDR2 is YFSETQ. The CDR3 is made up of 15 amino acids. CDR3: CASSLGARETDTQYF. The CDR3 coding sequence is TGCGCCAGCAGCTTGGGGGCCAGGGAGACAGATACGCAGTATTTT.

This clonotype was counted at least ten times. CDR3 nucleotide sequence: TGCAGTGCGCCCGGGACAGGGGTCCTCAGGAAGCAGTTCTTC. Translated, it gives CSAPGTGVLRKQFF. The chain couples TRBV20-1 to TRBJ2-1, with TRBD1 matching over 10 bases. V was clipped by 6 bases and J by 11 bases; unmatched bases: 13. Germline V CDR1 and CDR2: DFQATT, SNEGSKA (reference sequence). The CDR3 consists of 14 residues.

This clonotype occurred many times. The chain is built from TRBV5-1 and TRBJ2-4, with a tentative D call TRBD1 (5 bases). V gave up 0 bases and J gave up 6 bases, with 7 bases separating them. Germline assignment: CDR1 SGHRS and CDR2 YFSETQ. There are 13 residues in the CDR3. CDR3: CASSLADRNIQYF. CDR3 DNA: TGCGCCAGCAGCTTGGCCGACAGAAACATTCAGTACTTC.

This clonotype was detected ten times or more. The V and J genes are TRBV18 and TRBJ2-3, with TRBD2 identical over 7 bases. CDR3 size: 15 residues. J lost 5 bases, V lost 3 bases, and 8 bases had no gene match. Germline CDR1 and CDR2: KGHSH and LQKENI. CDR3 sequence: CASSPLLAVGDTQYF. DNA of the CDR3: TGTGCCAGCTCACCTCTTCTAGCGGTAGGAGATACGCAGTATTTT.

This clonotype was counted ten times or more. The chain has TRBV7-8 and TRBJ1-3; the D gene is possibly TRBD1 (5 bases). Trimming shortened V by 1 base and J by 6 bases, and 16 bases separated the two germline ends. The CDR3 runs to 16 residues. CDR1 is SGHVS and CDR2 is FQNEAQ in the germline V gene. In DNA form, the CDR3 reads TGTGCCAGCAGCTTAGTACCCACGGCAGGGCAAAACACCATATATTTT. Residues: CASSLVPTAGQNTIYF.

This clonotype has a count of ten or more. The V and J genes are TRBV7-6 and TRBJ2-6, with D perhaps matching TRBD2 (6 bases). There are 15 residues in the CDR3. The germline V gene encodes CDR1 SGHVS and CDR2 FNYEAQ. Trimming left V 1 base short and J 4 bases short, with 8 bases between. The DNA of the CDR3 is TGTGCCAGCAGCTTAGGCCGGGGGGGGGCCAACGTCCTGACTTTC. It specifies CASSLGRGGANVLTF.

CDR3 sequence: CASSLGQATNEKLFF. The CDR3 bases are TGTGCCAGCAGCTTAGGGCAGGCAACTAATGAAAAACTGTTTTTT. The chain has TRBV7-9 and TRBJ1-4, with no clear D. The germline V and J ends were trimmed by 1 base and 0 bases, with 6 bases remaining between them. Germline V lookup: CDR1 SEHNR, CDR2 FQNEAQ (reference sequence). The CDR3 has 15 residues.

There are many counts of this clonotype. CDR3 amino acids: CASSEGQGKSPLHF. DNA for the CDR3: TGTGCCAGCAGCGAGGGACAGGGAAAGTCACCCCTCCACTTT. The chain employs TRBV7-9 and TRBJ1-6, with 9 nucleotides matching TRBD1. CDR3 length: 14 residues. Germline CDR1 and CDR2: SEHNR and FQNEAQ (reference sequence). V was clipped by 5 bases and J by 10 bases; unmatched bases: 6.

This clonotype was observed many times. The J gene is TRBJ1-6, the V gene TRBV10-2; 7 bases map to TRBD1. CDR1 WSHSY and CDR2 SAAADI come from the germline V gene. After removal of 5 bases from V and 6 bases from J, the junction contained 4 bases not matched to a gene. There are 14 residues in the CDR3. The DNA for the CDR3 is TGCGCCAGCAGTAGGGGACAGACTAATTCACCCCTCCACTTT. Encoded protein: CASSRGQTNSPLHF.

This clonotype was seen only a few times. The V gene is TRBV7-2, the J gene TRBJ2-1; D is unclear. Trimming took 2 bases from V and 5 from J, leaving 7 bases between them. In germline, CDR1 is SGHTA, CDR2 FQGNSA. The CDR3 has 13 residues. The CDR3 spells CASSLNRDNEQFF. CDR3 bases: TGTGCCAGCAGCTTAAATAGGGACAATGAGCAGTTCTTC.

This clonotype was observed many times. This chain joins TRBV2 and TRBJ2-5, with TRBD1 matching over 7 bases. Losses at the gene ends were 5 bases for V and 2 bases for J; bases not matched to a gene: 8. Germline-derived CDR1 and CDR2 are SNHLY and FYNNEI. The CDR3 is 15 residues long. The CDR3 region is CASSLAGTAQETQYF. The CDR3 nucleotides read TGTGCCAGCAGTTTAGCCGGGACAGCTCAAGAGACCCAGTACTTC.

By share of the sample, this clonotype is medium-sized. CDR3 DNA sequence: TGTGCCAGCAGTTACGAGGGTTGGAACACTGAAGCTTTCTTT. Protein: CASSYEGWNTEAFF. J is TRBJ1-1 and V is TRBV6-5; D is ambiguous. The CDR3 covers 14 residues. The germline V gene has CDR1 MNHEY and CDR2 SVGAGI. With 2 bases removed from V and 1 base from J, the gap between germline ends came to 8 bases.

At least ten counts were recorded for this clonotype. The chain employs TRBV20-1 and TRBJ1-5, with D unresolved. Trimming left V 0 bases short and J 6 bases short, with 12 bases between. Germline V gene lookup returns CDR1 DFQATT and CDR2 SNEGSKA (reference sequence). This CDR3 spans 14 amino acids. In DNA form, the CDR3 reads TGCAGTGCTAGAGATCAACGGGGTCGTCAGCCCCAGCATTTT. Residues: CSARDQRGRQPQHF.

In this sample, this clonotype turned up a few times. It is unclear where the CDR3 begins or ends on the DNA, so no DNA is shown, and the CDR3 is as TCRdb lists it. This chain joins TRBV5-1 and TRBJ2-3; TRBD1, as called in the table, went unchecked against the DNA. Ends included, the CDR3 has 22 residues. Germline V gene sequence: CDR1 SGHRS, CDR2 YFSETQ. The CDR3 loop is CASSFYICSARVQAGRTDTQYF.

This clonotype was detected ten times or more. V usage is TRBV20-1 and J usage is TRBJ2-1; 11 bases fit TRBD2. Germline V gene data show CDR1 as DFQATT and CDR2 as SNEGSKA (reference sequence). The CDR3 consists of 17 residues. V was clipped by 0 bases and J by 2 bases; unmatched bases: 6. The CDR3 region is CSARDWTSGLTYNEQFF. The CDR3 DNA reads TGCAGTGCTAGAGATTGGACTAGCGGGCTGACCTACAATGAGCAGTTCTTC.

This clonotype appeared many times. The chain links TRBV7-9 to TRBJ2-7, with D perhaps matching TRBD1 (6 bases). The germline V gene encodes CDR1 SEHNR and CDR2 FQNEAQ (reference sequence). The CDR3 sequence is 13 residues long. Trimming cost V 6 bases and J 2 bases, with 11 bases left between them. CDR3 DNA: TGTGCCAGCAGTCGAACAGGGACCTACGAGCAGTACTTC. It translates to CASSRTGTYEQYF. Combining the CDR3 with reference TRBV7-9 and TRBJ2-7 gives the whole variable domain DTGVSQNPRHKITKRGQNVTFRCDPISEHNRLYWYRQTLGQGPEFLTYFQNEAQLEKSRLLSDRFSAERPKGSFSTLEIQRTEQGDSAMYLCASSRTGTYEQYFGPGTRLTVT.

This clonotype has a count of ten or more. The J gene is TRBJ2-2, the V gene TRBV6-6; 14 positions agree with TRBD2. The CDR3 extends over 17 amino acids. Germline values: CDR1 MNHNY, CDR2 SVGAGI (reference sequence). J gave up 3 bases and V 4 bases, and 4 bases lay outside the gene matches. CDR3: CASSSTSGRADTGELFF. The CDR3 DNA follows: TGTGCCAGCAGTTCGACTAGCGGGAGGGCCGACACCGGGGAGCTGTTTTTT.

This clonotype occurred many times. This rearrangement joins TRBV9 to TRBJ1-1; TRBD1 is a possible D gene (5 bases). The V end lost 4 bases, the J end lost 1 base, and 11 bases lay between the germline ends. The germline CDR1 and CDR2 sequences are SGDLS and YYNGEE. The CDR3 is made up of 14 amino acids. CDR3 coding DNA: TGTGCCAGCAGCCCAGACACAGGGAACACTGAAGCTTTCTTT. This encodes CASSPDTGNTEAFF.

The sample holds many counts of this clonotype. The CDR3 protein is CSARDPGTRDIQYF. The CDR3 DNA is TGCAGTGCTAGAGACCCGGGGACCAGGGACATTCAGTACTTC. The V gene is TRBV20-1, the J gene TRBJ2-4; D possibly uses TRBD1 or TRBD2 (5 bases each). The V and J ends lost 0 bases and 8 bases respectively, with 14 bases between them. Germline V gives CDR1 DFQATT, CDR2 SNEGSKA (reference sequence). The CDR3 spans 14 residues.

This clonotype was observed at least ten times. The chain has TRBV6-1 and TRBJ2-7, with a tentative D call TRBD1 (7 bases). CDR1 and CDR2 (germline): MNHNS, SASEGT. The CDR3 has 14 residues. V lost 6 bases to trimming and J lost 7 bases, with 19 bases between them. CDR3 residues: CASREGQPPGEQYF. CDR3 coding DNA: TGTGCCAGCAGGGAGGGACAGCCTCCCGGGGAGCAGTACTTC.

This clonotype was seen many times. CDR3 bases: TGCAGTGCTTTGGACATCAGCTCCTACGAGCAGTACTTC. Translating it yields CSALDISSYEQYF. The rearrangement joins TRBV20-1 to TRBJ2-7, with D possibly being TRBD1 (5 bases). The CDR3 consists of 13 residues. Germline-derived CDR1 and CDR2 are DFQATT and SNEGSKA (reference sequence). Trimming pared 5 bases from V and 0 bases from J, leaving 11 bases between.

This clonotype has just one count. Because the CDR3's place on the DNA is in doubt, the DNA is left out and the CDR3 is given as listed by TCRdb. The chain recombines TRBV9 with TRBJ2-3; the table gives TRBD2 as D, unverified against the DNA. The CDR3 length equals 15 residues, ends included. The germline gives CDR1 SGDLS, CDR2 YYNGEE. The CDR3 loop is CASSVGSGTSDTHYF.

This clonotype showed up many times. In nucleotides, the CDR3 is TGTGCCATCAGTGACAGGGGGCGTCCAAATGAGCAGTTCTTC. Amino acids: CAISDRGRPNEQFF. This rearrangement joins TRBV10-3 to TRBJ2-1, with 8 bases matching TRBD1. V lost 3 bases, J lost 7 bases, and 5 bases stayed unmatched. The germline CDR1 and CDR2 sequences are ENHRY and SYGVKD. The CDR3 has 14 residues.

This clonotype was found many times. The CDR3: CATSDLRAGLEEQYF. CDR3 in DNA: TGTGCCACCAGTGATTTAAGGGCAGGGTTGGAGGAGCAGTACTTC. The chain is built from TRBV24-1 and TRBJ2-7; D might be TRBD1 (5 bases). This CDR3 has 15 amino acids. Per the germline V gene, CDR1 is KGHDR and CDR2 is SFDVKD. The ends were cut back, 1 base at V and 7 bases at J, with 16 bases in the middle.

The table lists this clonotype with many counts. The rearrangement links TRBV7-2 to TRBJ1-1, with no clear D. The CDR3 covers 17 residues. Trimming stripped 0 bases from V and 0 bases from J, with 14 bases between. The germline CDR1 and CDR2 sequences are SGHTA and FQGNSA. CDR3 in DNA: TGTGCCAGCAGCTTAGCGTGGGGAGGTACCATGAACACTGAAGCTTTCTTT. This sequence encodes CASSLAWGGTMNTEAFF.

The chain recombines TRBV9 with TRBJ2-3; D is unclear. V was shortened by 0 bases and J by 0 bases, with 8 bases between the two germline ends. This CDR3 spans 15 amino acids. Looked up from germline, CDR1 is SGDLS and CDR2 is YYNGEE. This CDR3 is CASSVAKSSTDTQYF. In nucleotides, the CDR3 is TGTGCCAGCAGCGTAGCCAAATCTAGCACAGATACGCAGTATTTT.

By sample share, this clonotype is medium-sized (0.01 to 0.1%). The chain combines TRBV20-1 with TRBJ1-4; 7 bases align to TRBD1. CDR3 length equals 15 residues. V lost 3 bases to trimming and J lost 2 bases; unmatched junction nucleotides: 6. Germline values: CDR1 DFQATT, CDR2 SNEGSKA (reference sequence). The CDR3 DNA reads as TGCAGTGCTAGTGAGGGGGCGCTTACTAATGAAAAACTGTTTTTT. Translation gives CSASEGALTNEKLFF.

This chain links TRBV30 with TRBJ1-1, with 8 nucleotides matching TRBD1. The CDR3 consists of 13 residues. CDR1 and CDR2 from the germline V gene are GTSNPN and SVGIG (reference sequence). V was pared by 4 bases and J by 8 bases, with 9 bases of the junction left unmatched. The CDR3 DNA reads as TGTGCCTGGATCCCCACAGGGGGAAGCGAAGCTTTCTTT. It yields the protein CAWIPTGGSEAFF.